This T cell receptor beta chain was observed in a study of blood T cell repertoires in COVID-19. TCRdb's table, derived via immunoSEQ multiplex PCR, lists solely in-frame clones and lacks some. The table lists around 450,000 clones, roughly 88% of them singletons. There are 17 residues in the CDR3. Germline V gene sequence: CDR1 SNHLY, CDR2 FYNNEI. The J segment lost 1 base and the V segment lost 5 bases, leaving 11 bases of the junction unmatched. The receptor comes from a man younger than 35 who had recovered from COVID-19. Sequenced sample: PBMCs or T cells enriched from blood (not recorded which). The chain is built from TRBV2 and TRBJ1-5; 7 bases are shared with TRBD1. The CDR3 coding sequence is TGTGCCAGCAGTATAGGGGGCCGCTTTGGGAGCAATCAGCCCCAGCATTTT. Translation gives CASSIGGRFGSNQPQHF.